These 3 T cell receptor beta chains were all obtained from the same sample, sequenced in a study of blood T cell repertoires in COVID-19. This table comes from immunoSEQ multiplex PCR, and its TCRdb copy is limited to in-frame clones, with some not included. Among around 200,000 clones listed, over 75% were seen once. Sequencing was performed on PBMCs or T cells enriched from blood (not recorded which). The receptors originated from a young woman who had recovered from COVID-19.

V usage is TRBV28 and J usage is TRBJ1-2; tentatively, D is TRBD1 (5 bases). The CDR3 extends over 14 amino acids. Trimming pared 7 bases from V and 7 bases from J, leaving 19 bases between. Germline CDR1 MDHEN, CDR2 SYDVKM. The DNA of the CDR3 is TGTGCCAGCACGTTAATGAGGCGGGGCGGTGGCTACACCTTC. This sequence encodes CASTLMRRGGGYTF.

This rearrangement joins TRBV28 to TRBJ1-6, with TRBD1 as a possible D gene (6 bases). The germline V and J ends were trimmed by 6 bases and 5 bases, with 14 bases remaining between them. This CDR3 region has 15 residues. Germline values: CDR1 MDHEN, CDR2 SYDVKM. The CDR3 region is CASSGPGGHNSPLHF. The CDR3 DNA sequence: TGTGCCAGCAGCGGCCCGGGGGGCCATAATTCACCCCTCCACTTT.

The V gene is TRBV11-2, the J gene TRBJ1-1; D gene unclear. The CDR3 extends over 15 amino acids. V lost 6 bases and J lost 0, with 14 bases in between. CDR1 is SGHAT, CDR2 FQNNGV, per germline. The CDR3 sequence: CASRAVLGMNTEAFF. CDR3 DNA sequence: TGTGCCAGCAGGGCTGTCTTGGGCATGAACACTGAAGCTTTCTTT. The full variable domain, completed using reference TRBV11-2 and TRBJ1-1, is EAGVAQSPRYKIIEKRQSVAFWCNPISGHATLYWYQQILGQGPKLLIQFQNNGVVDDSQLPKDRFSAERLKGVDSTLKIQPAKLEDSAVYLCASRAVLGMNTEAFFGQGTRLTVV.